This T cell receptor (beta chain) was retrieved from a study of CD8+CD57+ T cells in acquired aplastic anemia. Study context: An average of approximately 3.2 ug of DNA was obtained from sorted CD4+ and CD8+ cells. Whole-study findings and limits: Researchers report that about 29 CD8+ CDR3 sequences appeared in both patients and controls.

Profiles of TCR beta VDJ and CDR3 were generated from a genomic DNA template. MiXCR, applied by TCRdb to the reads, yields one record per CDR3 protein. The table has about 210,000 distinct CDR3 sequences, under 65% seen once. This clonotype was found many times. Its antigen is not identified. The source material was sorted CD4+, CD8+, or CD8+CD57+ T cells (not recorded which) from PBMCs. The sequence was obtained from a human donor in good health.

The CDR3 here is CASSESSGDMTYNEQFF. CDR3 in DNA: TGCGCCAGCAGTGAGTCGTCCGGGGATATGACCTACAATGAGCAGTTCTTC. The chain uses TRBV10-1 and TRBJ2-1; the D gene is possibly TRBD2 (5 bases). This CDR3 contains 17 residues. V dropped 0 bases and J dropped 2 bases, with 14 bases sitting between them. Germline V gene sequence: CDR1 WNHNN, CDR2 SYGVQD (reference sequence).